This TCR beta chain came from a study of T cell responses to AZD1222 COVID-19 vaccine. Trimming removed 6 bases at V and 3 bases at J, with 12 bases between. Germline lookup yields CDR1 LGHNA and CDR2 YNFKEQ. The CDR3 spans 13 residues. The assay was immunoSEQ multiplex PCR, and TCRdb's table has in-frame clones only and misses some. Among about 42,000 clones listed, approximately 88% were seen once. The receptor was derived from an adult who received the AZD1222 COVID-19 vaccine. The sequences come from peripheral blood, collected 28 days after the second AZD1222 dose. This chain connects TRBV4-2 to TRBJ2-7; no definite D call. CDR3: CASSGLVSYEQYF. CDR3 DNA sequence: TGTGCCAGCAGTGGGCTCGTTAGCTACGAGCAGTACTTC.